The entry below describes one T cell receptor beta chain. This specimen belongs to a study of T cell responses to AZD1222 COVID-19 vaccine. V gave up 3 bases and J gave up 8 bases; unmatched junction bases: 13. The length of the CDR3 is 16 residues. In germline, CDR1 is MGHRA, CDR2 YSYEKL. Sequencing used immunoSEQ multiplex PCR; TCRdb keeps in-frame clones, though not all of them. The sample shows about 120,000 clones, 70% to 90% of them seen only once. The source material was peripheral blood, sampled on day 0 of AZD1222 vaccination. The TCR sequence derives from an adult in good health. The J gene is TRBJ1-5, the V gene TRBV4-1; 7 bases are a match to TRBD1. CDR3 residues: CASSQGSATGSKPQHF. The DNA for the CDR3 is TGCGCCAGCAGCCAGGGGTCGGCGACAGGGAGTAAGCCCCAGCATTTT.